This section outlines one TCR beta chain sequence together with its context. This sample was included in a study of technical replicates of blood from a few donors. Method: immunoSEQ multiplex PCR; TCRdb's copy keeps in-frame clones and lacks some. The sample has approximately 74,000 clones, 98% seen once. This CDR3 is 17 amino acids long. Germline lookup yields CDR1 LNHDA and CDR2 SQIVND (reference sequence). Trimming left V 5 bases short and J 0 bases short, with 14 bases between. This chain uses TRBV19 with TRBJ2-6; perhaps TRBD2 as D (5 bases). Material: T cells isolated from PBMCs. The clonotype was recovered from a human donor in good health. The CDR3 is CASSSSRGSSGANVLTF. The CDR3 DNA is TGTGCCAGTAGTTCGAGCCGGGGTAGCTCTGGGGCCAACGTCCTGACTTTC.